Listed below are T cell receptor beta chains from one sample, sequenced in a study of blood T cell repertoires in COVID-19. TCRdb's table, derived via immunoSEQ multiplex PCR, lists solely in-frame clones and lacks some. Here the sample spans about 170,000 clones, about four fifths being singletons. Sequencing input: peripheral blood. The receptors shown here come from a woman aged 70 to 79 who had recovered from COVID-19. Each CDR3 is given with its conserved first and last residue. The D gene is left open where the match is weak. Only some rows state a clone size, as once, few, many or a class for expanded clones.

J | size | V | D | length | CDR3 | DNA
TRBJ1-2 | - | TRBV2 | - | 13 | CASSDRSPYGYTF | TGTGCCAGCAGTGACAGGTCCCCTTATGGCTACACCTTC
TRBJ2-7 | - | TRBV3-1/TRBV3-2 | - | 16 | CASSPPGLMSSYEQYF | TGTGCCAGCAGCCCCCCCGGACTGATGAGCTCCTACGAGCAGTACTTC
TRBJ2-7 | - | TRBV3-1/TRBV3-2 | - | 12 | CASSPARGEQYF | TGTGCCAGCAGCCCGGCACGAGGAGAGCAGTACTTC
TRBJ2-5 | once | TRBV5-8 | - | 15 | CASSLLLQAKETQYF | TGTGCCAGCAGCCTACTTCTCCAGGCAAAGGAGACCCAGTACTTC
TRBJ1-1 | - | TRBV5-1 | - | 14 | CASSLGQRGTEAFF | TGCGCCAGCAGCTTGGGGCAGCGGGGCACTGAAGCTTTCTTT
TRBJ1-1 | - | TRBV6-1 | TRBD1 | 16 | CASSEGWGQRNTEAFF | TGTGCCAGCAGTGAAGGTTGGGGACAGCGCAACACTGAAGCTTTCTTT
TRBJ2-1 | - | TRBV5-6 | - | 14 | CASSLVQGYNEQFF | TGTGCCAGCAGCTTGGTTCAGGGTTACAATGAGCAGTTCTTC
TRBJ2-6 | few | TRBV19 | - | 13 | CASSTTGANVLTF | TGTGCCAGTAGTACCACTGGGGCCAACGTCCTGACTTTC
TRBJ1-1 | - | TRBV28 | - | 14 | CASSFGQGWTEAFF | TGTGCCAGCAGTTTTGGGCAGGGTTGGACTGAAGCTTTCTTT
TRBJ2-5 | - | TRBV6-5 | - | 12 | CAVWGSGETQYF | TGTGCCGTGTGGGGATCGGGGGAGACCCAGTACTTC
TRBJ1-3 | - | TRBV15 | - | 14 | CAITTYGSGNTIYF | TGTGCCATCACGACATATGGCTCTGGAAACACCATATATTTT
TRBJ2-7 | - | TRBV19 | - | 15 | CASSIGAGAYYEQYF | TGTGCCAGTAGTATAGGGGCAGGGGCGTACTACGAGCAGTACTTC
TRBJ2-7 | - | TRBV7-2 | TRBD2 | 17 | CASSPPLPLAASYEQYF | TGTGCCAGCAGCCCCCCCCTCCCACTAGCGGCCTCCTACGAGCAGTACTTC
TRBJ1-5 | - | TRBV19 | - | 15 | CASSIFASGNQPQHF | TGTGCCAGTAGTATTTTTGCGTCGGGCAATCAGCCCCAGCATTTT
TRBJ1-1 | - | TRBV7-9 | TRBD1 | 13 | CASSPGGLTEAFF | TGTGCCAGCAGCCCAGGGGGTTTGACTGAAGCTTTCTTT
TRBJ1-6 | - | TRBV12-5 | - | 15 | CASGPGGAPSSPLHF | TGTGCTAGTGGTCCCGGTGGGGCGCCGAGTTCACCCCTCCACTTT
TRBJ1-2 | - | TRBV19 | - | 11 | CASSIRWGYTF | TGTGCCAGTAGTATCCGGTGGGGCTACACCTTC
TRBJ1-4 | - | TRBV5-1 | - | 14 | CASSTGKGNEKLFF | TGCGCCAGCAGCACGGGGAAAGGGAATGAAAAACTGTTTTTT
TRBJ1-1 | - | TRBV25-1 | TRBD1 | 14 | CASNRGQGWTEAFF | TGTGCCAGCAACCGAGGACAGGGTTGGACTGAAGCTTTCTTT
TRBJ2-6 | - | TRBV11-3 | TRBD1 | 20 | CASSLSWRQGNYSGANVLTF | TGTGCCAGCAGCTTGAGCTGGCGACAGGGAAATTACTCTGGGGCCAACGTCCTGACTTTC
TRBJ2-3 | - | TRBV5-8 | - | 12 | CASSSFTDTQYF | TGTGCCAGCAGCTCCTTCACAGATACGCAGTATTTT
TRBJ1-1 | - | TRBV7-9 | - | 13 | CASSFSGNTEAFF | TGTGCCAGCAGCTTTTCCGGGAACACTGAAGCTTTCTTT
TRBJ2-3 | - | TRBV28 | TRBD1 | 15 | CASRPQGFGGDTQYF | TGTGCCAGCAGGCCACAGGGGTTCGGAGGAGATACGCAGTATTTT
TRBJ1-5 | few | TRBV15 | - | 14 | CATSRDRGGQPQHF | TGTGCCACCAGCAGAGACAGGGGTGGGCAGCCCCAGCATTTT
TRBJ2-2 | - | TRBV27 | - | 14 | CASSLSSNTGELFF | TGTGCCAGCAGTTTATCCTCGAACACCGGGGAGCTGTTTTTT
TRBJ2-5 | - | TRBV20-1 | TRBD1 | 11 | CSEGTEETQYF | TGCAGTGAAGGGACAGAAGAGACCCAGTACTTC
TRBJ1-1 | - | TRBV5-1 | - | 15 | CASSLAPSGDTEAFF | TGCGCCAGCAGCTTGGCCCCTTCGGGGGACACTGAAGCTTTCTTT
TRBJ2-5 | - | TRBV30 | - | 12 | CAWGGDQETQYF | TGTGCCTGGGGTGGAGATCAAGAGACCCAGTACTTC
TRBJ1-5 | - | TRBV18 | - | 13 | CASSPDIYQPQHF | TGTGCCAGCTCACCGGACATTTATCAGCCCCAGCATTTT
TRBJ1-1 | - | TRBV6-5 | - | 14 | CASSWGGVPPGAFF | TGTGCCAGCAGTTGGGGGGGGGTTCCTCCCGGAGCTTTCTTT
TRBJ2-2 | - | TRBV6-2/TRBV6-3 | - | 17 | CASSFPLGQTNTGELFF | TGTGCCAGCAGTTTCCCCCTCGGACAAACGAACACCGGGGAGCTGTTTTTT
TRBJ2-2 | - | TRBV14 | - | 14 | CASSQVRNTGELFF | TGTGCCAGCAGCCAAGTGCGTAACACCGGGGAGCTGTTTTTT
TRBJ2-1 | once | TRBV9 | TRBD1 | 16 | CASSALTWDSSNEQFF | TGTGCCAGCAGCGCCCTCACTTGGGACAGTTCCAATGAGCAGTTCTTC
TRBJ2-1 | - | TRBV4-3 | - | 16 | CASSQMGAQSYNEQFF | TGCGCCAGCAGCCAAATGGGGGCACAATCCTACAATGAGCAGTTCTTC
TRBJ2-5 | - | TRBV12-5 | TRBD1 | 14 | CASGGQGSQETQYF | TGTGCTAGTGGAGGACAGGGCAGTCAAGAGACCCAGTACTTC
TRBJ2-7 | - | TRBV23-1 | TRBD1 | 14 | CASSQSGTAYEQYF | TGCGCCAGCAGTCAATCCGGGACAGCCTACGAGCAGTACTTC